The 16 T cell receptor beta chains given below trace back to one sample, sequenced in a study of CD8+ T cells in alopecia areata. Extraction of RNA preceded its reverse transcription into cDNA, which served as the sequencing template. The data were produced by immunoSEQ multiplex PCR, yet TCRdb's version contains in-frame clones alone and is incomplete. The sample carries approximately 150,000 clones, more than 45% recorded once. Sequenced: CD4+ T cells sorted from blood. These receptors all stem from a human donor with alopecia areata.

This clone was counted a few times. The chain has TRBV19 and TRBJ2-1; 11 positions match TRBD2. The V gene end was trimmed by 7 bases and the J gene end by 6 bases; junction bases not matched to a gene: 5. The CDR3 totals 14 residues. The germline gives CDR1 LNHDA, CDR2 SQIVND (reference sequence). CDR3 nucleotide sequence: TGTGCCAGTACGGGTAGCGGGAGGGCCAATGAGCAGTTCTTC. It yields the protein CASTGSGRANEQFF.

The table lists this clone with a count of one. This chain uses TRBV7-2 with TRBJ2-7; no clear D. V was cut by 7 bases and J by 7 bases, with 11 bases left in between. CDR1 and CDR2 (germline): SGHTA, FQGNSA. CDR3 length equals 11 residues. The CDR3 region is CASTPASEQYF. The DNA for the CDR3 is TGTGCCAGCACCCCAGCTTCGGAGCAGTACTTC.

A few counts support this clone. The J gene is TRBJ2-3, the V gene TRBV25-1, with a possible D match to TRBD1 (6 bases). The CDR3 spans 15 residues. Germline values: CDR1 MGHDK, CDR2 SYGVNS. Trimming stripped 5 bases from V and 2 bases from J, with 14 bases between. This CDR3 reads CASSFGGFSTDTQYF. DNA for the CDR3: TGTGCCAGCAGTTTTGGGGGCTTCTCCACAGATACGCAGTATTTT.

The chain recombines TRBV7-9 with TRBJ1-5; D remains unclear. CDR1 and CDR2 from the germline V gene are SEHNR and FQNEAQ (reference sequence). CDR3 length: 14 residues. Trimming took off 4 bases at V and 0 bases at J, with 7 bases between the two ends. The DNA for the CDR3 is TGTGCCAGCAGCTCATCGGCTAGCAATCAGCCCCAGCATTTT. Its protein is CASSSSASNQPQHF.

CDR3 in amino acids: CATDPRRTTDTQYF. The DNA of the CDR3 is TGTGCCACAGACCCCCGACGGACCACAGATACGCAGTATTTT. The rearrangement links TRBV25-1 to TRBJ2-3; D gene unclear. Trimming stripped 10 bases from V and 2 bases from J, with 16 bases between. This CDR3 region has 14 residues. Germline V lookup: CDR1 MGHDK, CDR2 SYGVNS.

The chain recombines TRBV20-1 with TRBJ2-3; D not resolved. CDR1 is DFQATT and CDR2 is SNEGSKA in the germline V gene (reference sequence). Trimming took 1 base from V and 6 from J, leaving 5 bases between them. CDR3 length equals 11 residues. Here the CDR3 reads CSARGPDTQYF. CDR3 nucleotide sequence: TGCAGTGCTAGAGGGCCCGATACGCAGTATTTT.

The V and J genes are TRBV30 and TRBJ1-2, with D unclear. Germline V lookup: CDR1 GTSNPN, CDR2 SVGIG (reference sequence). The CDR3 extends over 14 amino acids. Between the trimmed V and J ends, which lost 8 bases and 2 bases, there was a span of 18 bases. The CDR3 nucleotides are TGTGCCGCAAACGAGGGAAACCAAAACTATGGCTACACCTTC. It is translated as CAANEGNQNYGYTF.

This clone has just a few counts. The chain employs TRBV27 and TRBJ1-1; the match to TRBD1 covers 8 bases. Losses at the gene ends were 3 bases for V and 5 bases for J; bases not matched to a gene: 14. Germline CDR1 MNHEY, CDR2 SMNVEV (reference sequence). This CDR3 region has 17 residues. In DNA form, the CDR3 reads TGTGCCAGCAGTTTTTGGGGGGCAGGGGGCCTTAGGACTGAAGCTTTCTTT. Its protein is CASSFWGAGGLRTEAFF.

The J gene is TRBJ2-7, the V gene TRBV6-5; D is ambiguous. Looked up from germline, CDR1 is MNHEY and CDR2 is SVGAGI. This CDR3 is built from 11 residues. V lost 5 bases to trimming and J lost 2 bases, with 4 bases between them. The CDR3 sequence: CASSNTYEQYF. CDR3 sequence (DNA): TGTGCCAGCAGTAACACCTACGAGCAGTACTTC.

The J gene is TRBJ1-2, the V gene TRBV7-3, with 7 bases matching TRBD1. The CDR3 is 13 amino acids. The germline CDR1 and CDR2 sequences are SGHTA and FQGTGA. The J segment lost 7 bases and the V segment lost 2 bases, leaving 4 bases of the junction unmatched. CDR3 bases: TGTGCCAGCAGCTTACAGGGGGGTGGTGGCTACACCTTC. It codes for CASSLQGGGGYTF.

The V gene is TRBV7-9, the J gene TRBJ2-1; D remains ambiguous. V was clipped by 5 bases and J by 5 bases, with 10 bases between them. The CDR3 sequence is 13 residues long. Germline loops: CDR1 SEHNR, CDR2 FQNEAQ (reference sequence). CDR3 bases: TGTGCCAGCAGCGGTCCCGGGCACAATGAGCAGTTCTTC. Encoded protein: CASSGPGHNEQFF.

V and J are TRBV7-2 and TRBJ1-5; TRBD1 is a possible D gene (6 bases). The germline V and J ends were trimmed by 1 base and 5 bases, with 12 bases remaining between them. The CDR3 covers 15 residues. CDR1 is SGHTA and CDR2 is FQGNSA in the germline V gene. The CDR3 nucleotides are TGTGCCAGCAGCTTAGATCCTGGGGGCGATCAGCCCCAGCATTTT. As protein: CASSLDPGGDQPQHF.

This clone was seen a few times. The chain couples TRBV2 to TRBJ2-2, with TRBD1 matching 7 bases. V gave up 9 bases and J gave up 4 bases; unmatched junction bases: 8. The CDR3 loop spans 14 amino acids. CDR1 and CDR2 from the germline V gene are SNHLY and FYNNEI. The CDR3 DNA reads TGTGCCAGTCGGACAGGAGGAGGCACCGGGGAGCTGTTTTTT. Amino acid sequence: CASRTGGGTGELFF.

The CDR3 region has the DNA TGTGCCAGCAGCTTTAGCAGGGATACAGAAGCTTTCTTT. Its protein product is CASSFSRDTEAFF. This sequence joins TRBV11-1 and TRBJ1-1; D may be TRBD1 (5 bases). The V gene's germline CDR1 is SGHAT and CDR2 FQDESV (reference sequence). CDR3 length: 13 residues. With 3 bases removed from V and 8 bases from J, the gap between germline ends came to 13 bases.

This clone has just a few counts. The V call is TRBV29-1, the J call TRBJ1-4; 7 bases are a match to TRBD1. This CDR3 is 14 amino acids long. CDR1 and CDR2 (germline): SQVTM, ANQGSEA. V gave up 4 bases and J gave up 3 bases; unmatched junction bases: 5. CDR3 bases: TGCAGCGTTGGCACACAGGGGTCTAATGAAAAACTGTTTTTT. This encodes CSVGTQGSNEKLFF.

This clone was found a few times. CDR3 sequence reads: CAWSPLAEVGEQFF. CDR3 nucleotides: TGTGCCTGGAGTCCATTAGCGGAGGTAGGAGAGCAGTTCTTC. This chain uses TRBV30 with TRBJ2-1; a weak D match, TRBD2 (6 bases). CDR1 and CDR2 from the germline V gene are GTSNPN and SVGIG (reference sequence). The CDR3 has 14 residues. Trimming took 2 bases from V and 10 from J, leaving 18 bases between them.